This TCR beta chain was recovered during a study of OX40 agonist ivuxolimab in advanced cancers. In the study overall: At roughly 83% male, the cohort had a mean age of around 56 years, ranging from roughly 20 to 90. Overall study findings and caveats: Average numbers of expanded clones were greater in CD8+ T cells than in CD4+.

Concerning this clone: The antigen is not known.

TCRdb's copy holds only in-frame clones and misses some; the assay was immunoSEQ multiplex PCR. The data contain roughly 58,000 clones, over 80% of them singletons. The CDR3 runs 15 residues. V gave up 11 bases and J gave up 5 bases; unmatched junction bases: 13. Germline values: CDR1 MNHNS, CDR2 SASEGT. Baseline, cycle 4 day 1, and cycle 7 day 1 were the blood sampling points. The source was CD4+ or CD8+ T cells sorted from blood, collected in a trial of the OX40 agonist ivuxolimab. The rearrangement joins TRBV6-1 to TRBJ2-7, with 12 bases that match TRBD2. The clonotype was recovered from an adult with an advanced solid tumor such as melanoma, head and neck, liver or kidney cancer. The CDR3 region has the DNA TGTGCCGCGCCCAAAGGACTAGCGGGACCCCACGAGCAGTACTTC. Its protein product is CAAPKGLAGPHEQYF.